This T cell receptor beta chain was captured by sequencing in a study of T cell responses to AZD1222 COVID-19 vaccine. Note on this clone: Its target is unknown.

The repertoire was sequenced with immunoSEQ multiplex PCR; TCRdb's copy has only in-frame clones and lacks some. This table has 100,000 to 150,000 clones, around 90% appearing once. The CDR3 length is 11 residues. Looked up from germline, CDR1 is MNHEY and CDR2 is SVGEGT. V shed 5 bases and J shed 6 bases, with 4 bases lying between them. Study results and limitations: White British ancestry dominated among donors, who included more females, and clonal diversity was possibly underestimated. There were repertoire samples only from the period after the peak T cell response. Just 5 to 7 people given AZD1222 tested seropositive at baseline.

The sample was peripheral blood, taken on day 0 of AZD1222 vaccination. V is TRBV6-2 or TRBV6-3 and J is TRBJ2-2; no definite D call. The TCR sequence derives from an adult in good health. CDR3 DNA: TGTGCCAGCAGTCCAGCCGGGGAGCTGTTTTTT. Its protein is CASSPAGELFF.